A single T cell receptor beta chain is shown here with its context. Antigen unknown. Everyone who gave samples was a healthy Caucasian. Each CDR3 protein gets one entry after TCRdb re-called the 5' RACE reads with MiXCR. The table has 400,000 to 550,000 distinct CDR3 sequences, 24% seen once. The sample originates from a study of identical twins. Study-wide results and caveats: Zero-insertion analyses were open to partial confounding by invariant MAIT and iNKT cells.

This CDR3 spans 12 amino acids. V lost 2 bases to trimming and J lost 8 bases, with 8 bases between them. Looked up from germline, CDR1 is MNHEY and CDR2 is SVGEGT. The same data also went into a second study, on T cells expressing NK-cell markers. According to that study: Dominant NKG2C+ clonotypes accounted for roughly 1.0-8% of CD8+ T cells in several donors. Clarity on HCMV specificity was lacking for the expanded NKG2C+ T cell clones.

The chain recombines TRBV6-2 or TRBV6-3 with TRBJ2-3; D is ambiguous. This TCR derives from a woman between 18 and 30 years old in good health. Sequences were obtained from CD4+ T cells sorted from blood. The CDR3 sequence is CASSYHVGTQYF. The CDR3 DNA follows: TGTGCCAGCAGTTACCACGTGGGTACGCAGTATTTT.